This T cell receptor (beta chain) was sequenced for a study of radiotherapy plus CTLA-4 blockade in lung cancer. About the study: 15% to 20% of patients responded objectively, and around 32% achieved disease control.

Generated by immunoSEQ multiplex PCR, the TCRdb table keeps only in-frame clones and is missing some. The sample shows about 80,000 clones, around 85% of them seen only once. Points from the study as a whole: Radiotherapy was combined with ipilimumab, and tumor-derived TCR clones then expanded in blood.

Comment on this clone: The antigen remains unidentified.

The origin of this receptor is a human donor with non-small cell lung cancer who had a partial response to radiotherapy plus ipilimumab. Specimen: peripheral blood, collected from a patient treated with radiotherapy plus ipilimumab.

CDR3 DNA: TGTGCCAGCAGGGGACAGGGGGCCCAATATTCACCCCTCCACTTT. Its translation: CASRGQGAQYSPLHF. This chain uses TRBV28 with TRBJ1-6, with TRBD1 matching 12 bases. In germline, CDR1 is MDHEN, CDR2 SYDVKM. The CDR3 is 15 amino acids. V lost 6 bases, J lost 8 bases, and 5 bases stayed unmatched.